This T cell receptor beta chain was identified during a study of T cells after yellow fever vaccination. Study-wide points: Booster sampling recovered most clones from primary vaccination (roughly 97% CD4, just over 85% CD8).

This clonotype was seen more than once but under ten times. Its specificity is unknown. CDR3 length equals 13 residues. V was pared by 1 base and J by 10 bases, with 14 bases between. CDR1 is DFQATT, CDR2 SNEGSKA, per germline (reference sequence). The study made its TCR cDNA through 5'RACE template switching. That step introduced a universal primer site along with UMIs. TCRdb analysed the 5' RACE reads with MiXCR anew, one entry per CDR3 protein. Of some 300,000 distinct CDR3 sequences detected, 3.6% appear once; the ten largest clones hold 23%. The starting material was PBMCs, obtained on the day of the yellow fever booster vaccination. This receptor was obtained from a young man who received the YFV17D yellow fever vaccine. The chain joins TRBV20-1 to TRBJ1-3, with D maybe TRBD1 (5 bases). The CDR3 region is CSARAGPPGTIYF. The CDR3 DNA is TGCAGTGCTAGAGCGGGGCCCCCAGGGACCATATATTTT.